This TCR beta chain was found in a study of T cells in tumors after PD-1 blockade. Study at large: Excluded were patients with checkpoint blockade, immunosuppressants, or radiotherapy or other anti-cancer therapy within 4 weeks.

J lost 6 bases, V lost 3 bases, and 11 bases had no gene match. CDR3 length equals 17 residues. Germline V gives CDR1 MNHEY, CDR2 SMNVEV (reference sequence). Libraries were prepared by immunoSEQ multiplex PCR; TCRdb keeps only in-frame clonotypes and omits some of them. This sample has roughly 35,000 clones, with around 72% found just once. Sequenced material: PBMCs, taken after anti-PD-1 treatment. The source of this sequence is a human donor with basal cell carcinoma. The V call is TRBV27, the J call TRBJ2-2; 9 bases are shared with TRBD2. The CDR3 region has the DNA TGTGCCAGCAGTTTTACGGTCGCGGGAGGGCCATCCGGGGAGCTGTTTTTT. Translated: CASSFTVAGGPSGELFF.